These 19 T cell receptor beta chains were sequenced from one sample in a study of shared clonotypes between healthy human individuals. The method was immunoSEQ multiplex PCR; TCRdb's version includes in-frame clones alone and lacks a portion of them. Among 800,000 to 1,200,000 clones, 78% were seen once, and the ten largest hold approximately 0.56%. What was sequenced was memory CD4+ T cells from PBMCs. Subset noted: CD45RA-negative fraction. The receptors come from a man aged 18 to 29 in good health. Some clones in this sample may be carry-over from other donors' samples.

The chain employs TRBV5-1 and TRBJ2-2; 7 positions match TRBD2. The CDR3 length is 16 residues. V dropped 4 bases and J dropped 1; count of bases not matched to a gene: 7. CDR1 and CDR2 (germline): SGHRS, YFSETQ. CDR3 amino acids: CASSPGTGGNTGELFF. CDR3 nucleotides: TGCGCCAGCAGCCCCGGAACGGGAGGGAACACCGGGGAGCTGTTTTTT.

This chain joins TRBV7-9 and TRBJ2-7; 8 nucleotides align to TRBD1. The length of the CDR3 is 13 residues. The germline V gene has CDR1 SEHNR and CDR2 FQNEAQ (reference sequence). Trimming cost V 3 bases and J 6 bases; bases outside gene matches: 4. The CDR3 here is CASSLTGVGEQYF. CDR3 coding DNA: TGTGCCAGCAGCTTGACAGGGGTGGGCGAGCAGTACTTC.

CDR3: CASRTTSREQFF. CDR3 nucleotides: TGTGCCAGCAGGACGACGAGTCGGGAGCAGTTCTTC. The chain carries TRBV28 and TRBJ2-1; D is unclear. Germline assignment: CDR1 MDHEN and CDR2 SYDVKM. This CDR3 region has 12 residues. V lost 6 bases, J lost 10 bases, and 13 bases lay in between.

The chain couples TRBV27 to TRBJ2-7; D is uncertain. Germline values: CDR1 MNHEY, CDR2 SMNVEV (reference sequence). The CDR3 runs to 13 residues. Trimming took off 2 bases at V and 4 bases at J, with 9 bases between the two ends. CDR3 DNA: TGTGCCAGCAGTTTAACCGCCCCGTACGAGCAGTACTTC. This translates into CASSLTAPYEQYF.

The CDR3 nucleotides are TGTGCCAGCAGCATTCGTCGTGGGGAAATGAACACTGAAGCTTTCTTT. Protein: CASSIRRGEMNTEAFF. This sequence joins TRBV5-6 and TRBJ1-1, with D unresolved. Germline V gene data show CDR1 as SGHDT and CDR2 as YYEEEE. This CDR3 is 16 amino acids long. V was trimmed by 4 bases and J by 0 bases, leaving 16 bases between them.

This clone was counted once. V gene TRBV7-8 combines with J gene TRBJ2-1; D uncertain. Germline V gene data show CDR1 as SGHVS and CDR2 as FQNEAQ. Trimming took 5 bases from V and 1 from J, leaving 12 bases between them. This CDR3 comprises 15 residues. The CDR3 here is CASSGVVTSYNEQFF. CDR3 DNA sequence: TGTGCCAGCAGCGGGGTCGTGACTTCCTACAATGAGCAGTTCTTC.

This clone was counted only a few times. The chain combines TRBV14 with TRBJ2-5, with D tentatively TRBD2 (5 bases). The V end lost 5 bases, the J end lost 4 bases, and 17 bases lay between the germline ends. Looked up from germline, CDR1 is SGHDN and CDR2 is FVKESK. There are 15 residues in the CDR3. The CDR3 protein is CASSSGLWSRETQYF. The CDR3 DNA reads as TGTGCCAGCAGCTCAGGACTTTGGTCTCGAGAGACCCAGTACTTC. Drawing the rest from reference TRBV14 and TRBJ2-5, the complete variable domain is EAGVTQFPSHSVIEKGQTVTLRCDPISGHDNLYWYRRVMGKEIKFLLHFVKESKQDESGMPNNRFLAERTGGTYSTLKVQPAELEDSGVYFCASSSGLWSRETQYFGPGTRLLVL.

The chain has TRBV29-1 and TRBJ2-3; 8 bases are a match to TRBD2. J lost 6 bases, V lost 7 bases, and 9 bases had no gene match. This CDR3 has 13 amino acids. The V gene's germline CDR1 is SQVTM and CDR2 ANQGSEA. DNA for the CDR3: TGCAGCGCCGGGACGGGAGGGGAGGATACGCAGTATTTT. Translation gives CSAGTGGEDTQYF.

The rearrangement joins TRBV27 to TRBJ2-1, with 10 bases aligning to TRBD2. From germline, CDR1 is MNHEY and CDR2 SMNVEV (reference sequence). V was pared by 2 bases and J by 7 bases, with 5 bases of the junction left unmatched. The CDR3 is 15 residues long. The DNA for the CDR3 is TGTGCCAGCAGTTTAAGACTAGCGGGTTGGAATGAGCAGTTCTTC. This codes for CASSLRLAGWNEQFF.

J is TRBJ1-1 and V is TRBV7-3, with D tentatively TRBD1 (6 bases). CDR1 and CDR2 (germline): SGHTA, FQGTGA. The CDR3 loop spans 16 amino acids. Trimming left V 6 bases short and J 4 bases short, with 21 bases between. The CDR3 coding sequence is TGTGCCAGCAGTCCCCAAGGGGGGGGACGGGTCACTGAAGCTTTCTTT. Translating gives CASSPQGGGRVTEAFF.

The V and J genes are TRBV15 and TRBJ1-1; D unresolved. Trimming took 6 bases from V and 1 from J, leaving 12 bases between them. The CDR3 runs 14 residues. The germline gives CDR1 LNHNV, CDR2 YYDKDF (reference sequence). The CDR3 reads CATRRPGTNTEAFF. CDR3 bases: TGTGCCACCAGGCGCCCGGGTACGAACACTGAAGCTTTCTTT.

This chain uses TRBV28 with TRBJ2-1; 7 bases are shared with TRBD2. Germline V gene lookup returns CDR1 MDHEN and CDR2 SYDVKM. Trimming removed 8 bases from V and 8 bases from J; junction bases left unmatched: 15. The CDR3 covers 15 residues. Written as DNA, the CDR3 is TGTGCCAGCCTCCCCGGGACTACCTTGAAGGATGAGCAGTTCTTC. It yields the protein CASLPGTTLKDEQFF. Using reference TRBV28 and TRBJ2-1 for the parts outside the CDR3, the full variable domain is DVKVTQSSRYLVKRTGEKVFLECVQDMDHENMFWYRQDPGLGLRLIYFSYDVKMKEKGDIPEGYSVSREKKERFSLILESASTNQTSMYLCASLPGTTLKDEQFFGPGTRLTVL.

This chain links TRBV7-2 with TRBJ2-2; D unresolved. Germline V lookup: CDR1 SGHTA, CDR2 FQGNSA. V gave up 4 bases and J gave up 4 bases, with 10 bases separating them. The CDR3 spans 14 residues. CDR3 bases: TGTGCCAGCAGCTCGGCGGAACCCACCGGGGAGCTGTTTTTT. Its translation is CASSSAEPTGELFF.

V is TRBV7-2 and J is TRBJ2-7; 8 positions match TRBD2. Germline loops: CDR1 SGHTA, CDR2 FQGNSA. This CDR3 is 16 amino acids long. The trim removed 1 base at V and 6 bases at J, leaving 11 bases unmatched. The CDR3 coding sequence is TGTGCCAGCAGCTTAGTGTCTAGCGGGCCCGCGGTCGAGCAGTACTTC. Its protein product is CASSLVSSGPAVEQYF.

The chain employs TRBV6-1 and TRBJ2-3; D is uncertain. With 1 base removed from V and 5 bases from J, the gap between germline ends came to 13 bases. CDR1 is MNHNS and CDR2 is SASEGT in the germline V gene. This CDR3 has 15 amino acids. The CDR3 loop reads CASSEVLVFGDTQYF. The CDR3 region has the DNA TGTGCCAGCAGTGAAGTCTTGGTATTTGGAGATACGCAGTATTTT.

The rearrangement uses TRBV9 and TRBJ2-2; D is perhaps TRBD1 (5 bases). CDR1 is SGDLS and CDR2 is YYNGEE in the germline V gene. The V end lost 4 bases, the J end lost 6 bases, and 22 bases lay between the germline ends. The CDR3 contains 17 residues. Here the CDR3 reads CASSPRAGQSGAGELFF. As DNA, the CDR3 is TGTGCCAGCAGCCCCCGGGCAGGGCAGTCCGGTGCCGGGGAGCTGTTTTTT.

This chain uses TRBV28 with TRBJ2-1, with 10 positions matching TRBD2. J was trimmed by 5 bases and V by 6 bases; bases with no gene match: 7. The CDR3 is made up of 15 amino acids. The germline V gene encodes CDR1 MDHEN and CDR2 SYDVKM. As DNA, the CDR3 is TGTGCCAGCAGCCGGGGACTAGCGAACAACAATGAGCAGTTCTTC. It codes for CASSRGLANNNEQFF.

About this clone: Other DNA sequences in this sample translate to the same CDR3. The chain joins TRBV5-1 to TRBJ2-2; 8 positions match TRBD2. The germline V gene encodes CDR1 SGHRS and CDR2 YFSETQ. This CDR3 contains 15 residues. The ends lost 4 bases at V and 0 bases at J; junction bases unmatched: 2. The CDR3 coding sequence is TGCGCCAGCAGCCCGGGGGGGGCGAACACCGGGGAGCTGTTTTTT. Its translation: CASSPGGANTGELFF.

V gene TRBV7-2 combines with J gene TRBJ2-1; TRBD2 matches at 7 bases. Germline CDR1 reads SGHTA; CDR2 reads FQGNSA. CDR3 size: 15 residues. The V segment lost 2 bases and the J segment 4 bases; nucleotides outside the gene matches: 5. The CDR3 spells CASSLMSGDYNEQFF. CDR3 DNA: TGTGCCAGCAGCTTAATGAGCGGGGATTACAATGAGCAGTTCTTC.